Listed below are T cell receptor beta chains from one sample, sequenced in a study of response to subunit inactivated influenza vaccine. TCRdb fed the RT-PCR reads into MiXCR, producing one record per CDR3 protein. Of hundreds of thousands of distinct CDR3 sequences listed, roughly 20% are singletons. The sequencing used PBMCs from blood, collected approximately 20 months after vaccination. The receptors come from a man in his fifties or sixties who received an inactivated influenza vaccine. CDR3s include the opening cysteine and the closing phenylalanine or tryptophan. A D gene is named only where the DNA matches it firmly. Size tells how often a clone was seen (once, few, many) or the class of an expanded clone, and some rows leave it out.

TRBD1 few TRBJ1-1 TRBV7-8 TGTGCCAGCAGCCCAGAGACAGGGTTCATGAACACTGAAGCTTTCTTT CASSPETGFMNTEAFF
- - TRBJ2-7 TRBV29-1 TGCAGCGTTGAAATAGCGTATTCCTACGAGCAGTACTTC CSVEIAYSYEQYF
TRBD1 many TRBJ1-6 TRBV4-3 TGCGCCAGCAGCCAAGTATTTCTAGGGGACAGGGGACTTTCACCCCTCCACTTT CASSQVFLGDRGLSPLHF
- many TRBJ1-1 TRBV20-1 TGCAGTGCTAGCCCCAACGTAAGGGTGAACACTGAAGCTTTCTTT CSASPNVRVNTEAFF
- - TRBJ1-5 TRBV20-1 TGCAGTGCTAGACTTACTGGACTGATCAATCAGCCCCAGCATTTT CSARLTGLINQPQHF
- - TRBJ2-1 TRBV5-1 TGCGCCAGCAGCGAGGGCGAGTGGGGCTATGAGCAGTTCTTC CASSEGEWGYEQFF
- few TRBJ2-1 TRBV20-1 TGCAGTGCTAGGCGGGGAGTTAACAATGAGCAGTTCTTC CSARRGVNNEQFF
TRBD2 - TRBJ2-1 TRBV7-6 TGTGCCAGCAGCACCGGACTAGCGGGAAGCTACAATGAGCAGTTCTTC CASSTGLAGSYNEQFF
TRBD1 - TRBJ2-2 TRBV5-1 TGCGCCAGCAGCCACCTGAGGACAGGGGACACCGGGGAGCTGTTTTTT CASSHLRTGDTGELFF
- - TRBJ1-1 TRBV29-1 TGCAGCGTTGCCTTCCGGACGAACACTGAAGCTTTATTT CSVAFRTNTEALF
- few TRBJ1-1 TRBV10-3 TGTGCCATCAGTGAGACTAGGGGGGGGAACACTGAAGCTTTCTTT CAISETRGGNTEAFF
TRBD1 few TRBJ1-6 TRBV20-1 TGCAGTGCTCCCTCCGGGACAGGGAATTCACCCCTCCACTTT CSAPSGTGNSPLHF
TRBD1 few TRBJ2-1 TRBV2 TGTGCCAGCACCCCGGACAGGAACAATGAGCAGTTCTTC CASTPDRNNEQFF
- few TRBJ1-1 TRBV6-5 TGTGCCAGCAGTTACTCTACCGGCAGACGTGGGGAAGCTTTCTTT CASSYSTGRRGEAFF
- many TRBJ2-5 TRBV7-9 TGTGCCAGCAGCCTGGAGACCCAGTACTTC CASSLETQYF
- - TRBJ1-1 TRBV5-1 TGCGCCAGCAGCCCCTGGGAAGCCAACACTGAAGCTTTCTTT CASSPWEANTEAFF
- - TRBJ1-1 TRBV5-1 TGCGCCAGCAGAGAAGGTGCATCGGAAGCTTTCTTT CASREGASEAFF
- few TRBJ2-7 TRBV7-9 TGTGCCAGCAGCTTAGCCCGGGGAAACTACGAGCAGTACTTC CASSLARGNYEQYF
- many TRBJ1-5 TRBV5-1 TGCGCCAGCAGCTACAGTAGCAATCAGCCCCAGCATTTT CASSYSSNQPQHF
TRBD1 - TRBJ1-1 TRBV7-2 TGTGCCAGCAGCTCGACAGGGGGCACTGAAGCTTTGTTT CASSSTGGTEALF
- - TRBJ2-7 TRBV10-3 TGTGCCATCAGTGTAACGGACGGAAGCTCCTACGAGCAGTACTTC CAISVTDGSSYEQYF
- - TRBJ2-7 TRBV12-3/TRBV12-4 TGTGCCAGCAGTTCTGGAGGGAGCTCCTACGAGCAGTACTTC CASSSGGSSYEQYF
TRBD2 few TRBJ2-1 TRBV5-1 TGCGCCAGCAGCTTGGGTAATAGCGGGGTTTTGACCTACAATGAGCAGTTCTTC CASSLGNSGVLTYNEQFF
TRBD2 few TRBJ2-7 TRBV4-3 TGCGCCAGCAGCCAAGTGTACGGGAGGGTCAACGAGCAGTACTTC CASSQVYGRVNEQYF
TRBD1 - TRBJ2-4 TRBV12-3/TRBV12-4 TGTGCCAGCAAACAGGGGGGCTTAGCCAAAAACATTCAGTACTTC CASKQGGLAKNIQYF
- few TRBJ2-5 TRBV7-6 TGTGCCAGCAGCTTGTACGTGCAAGAGACCCAGTACTTC CASSLYVQETQYF
- - TRBJ2-7 TRBV27 TGTGCCAGCACCCTTTACGAGCAGTACTTC CASTLYEQYF
- many TRBJ2-1 TRBV28 TGTGCCAGCACCGACTGGGGGGGCCCATATTTCCATGAGCAGTTCTTC CASTDWGGPYFHEQFF
- few TRBJ2-3 TRBV12-3/TRBV12-4 TGTGCCAGCAGTTTAAGGATGGGGGGCGGAGATACGCAGTATTTT CASSLRMGGGDTQYF
- few TRBJ2-1 TRBV2 TGTGCCAGCAGTGACCTTCTCGTGGGCAATGAGCAGTTCTTC CASSDLLVGNEQFF
- - TRBJ1-2 TRBV21-1 TGTGCCAGCAGCAAAGCTCCTACAGGGAACTATAGCTACACCTTC CASSKAPTGNYSYTF
TRBD1 many TRBJ2-1 TRBV20-1 TGCAGTGCTAGGCAGGGGGCTACCTACAATGAGCAGTTCTTC CSARQGATYNEQFF
TRBD1 many TRBJ1-5 TRBV4-1 TGCGCCAGCAGCCAAGACGGGACAGTCTATCTCCGAGGGGCCCAGCATTTT CASSQDGTVYLRGAQHF
- few TRBJ1-2 TRBV7-8 TGTGCCAGCAGCTTATGGGAAATTAATGGCTACACCTTC CASSLWEINGYTF
- few TRBJ2-3 TRBV29-1 TGCAGCGTTGCAGGCACAGATACGCAGTATTTT CSVAGTDTQYF
- few TRBJ2-5 TRBV12-3/TRBV12-4 TGTGCCAGCAGTTCTACTACAGCCGAGACCCAGTACTTC CASSSTTAETQYF
TRBD2 few TRBJ2-1 TRBV7-7 TGTGCCAGCAGCTTAGGTACTAGCGGGAGGGGTGATGAGCAGTTCTTC CASSLGTSGRGDEQFF
- many TRBJ1-3 TRBV12-3/TRBV12-4 TGTGCCAGCAGTCCGGGTTTGGACACCATATATTTT CASSPGLDTIYF
- few TRBJ1-2 TRBV9 TGTGCCAGCAGCGTAGCCCCGGCGATCTATGGCTACACCTTC CASSVAPAIYGYTF
TRBD1 - TRBJ1-2 TRBV6-2/TRBV6-3 TGTGCCAGCAGTTCTCGGGACAGCGGCTCTAGAAACTATGGCTACACCTTC CASSSRDSGSRNYGYTF
- - TRBJ1-2 TRBV5-5 TGTGCCAGCAGCTTGGTGCCGGACGACGTTGAGAGGGATGGCTACACCTTC CASSLVPDDVERDGYTF
TRBD1 few TRBJ2-5 TRBV20-1 TGCAGTGCCGGACAGGGCAAAGAGACCCAGTACTTC CSAGQGKETQYF
TRBD1 few TRBJ2-1 TRBV11-2 TGTGCCAGCAGCTTAGTTTTCGGACAGGGGGCTTACGAGCAGTTCTTC CASSLVFGQGAYEQFF
- - TRBJ2-3 TRBV12-3/TRBV12-4 TGTGCCAGCAGTAATGTAGATTGGGGGACAGATACGCAGTATTTT CASSNVDWGTDTQYF
TRBD1 - TRBJ2-4 TRBV29-1 TGCAGCTCCCGGACAGGGGAGAACATTCAGTACTTC CSSRTGENIQYF
- - TRBJ1-1 TRBV12-3/TRBV12-4 TGTGCCAGCAGGACCGGGACCAACACTCGAGCTTTCTTT CASRTGTNTRAFF
TRBD1 - TRBJ2-1 TRBV20-1 TGCAGTGCTAGAGAATTGGGGACAGCATACAATGAGCAGTTCTTC CSARELGTAYNEQFF
- - TRBJ2-7 TRBV20-1 TGCAGTGCTAGAGATCCATTAGGCGAGCAGTACTTC CSARDPLGEQYF